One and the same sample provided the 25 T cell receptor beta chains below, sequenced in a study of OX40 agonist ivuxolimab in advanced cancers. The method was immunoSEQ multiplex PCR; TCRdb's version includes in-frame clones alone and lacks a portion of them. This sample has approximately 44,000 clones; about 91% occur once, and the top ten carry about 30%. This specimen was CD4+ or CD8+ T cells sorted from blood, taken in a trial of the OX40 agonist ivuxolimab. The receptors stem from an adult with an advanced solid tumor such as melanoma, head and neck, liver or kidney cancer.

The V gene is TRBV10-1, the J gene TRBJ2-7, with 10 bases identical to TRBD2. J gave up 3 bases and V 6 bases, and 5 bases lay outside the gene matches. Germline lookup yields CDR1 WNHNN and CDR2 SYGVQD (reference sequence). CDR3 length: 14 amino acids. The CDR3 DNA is TGCGCCAGCAGGGTACTAGCGGGACGCTACGAGCAGTACTTC. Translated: CASRVLAGRYEQYF.

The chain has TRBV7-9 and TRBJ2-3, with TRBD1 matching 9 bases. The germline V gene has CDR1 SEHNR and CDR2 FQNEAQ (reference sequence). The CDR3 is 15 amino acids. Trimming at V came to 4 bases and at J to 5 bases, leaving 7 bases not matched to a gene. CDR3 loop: CASSYGTGRGDTQYF. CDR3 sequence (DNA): TGTGCCAGCAGCTATGGGACAGGGAGAGGAGATACGCAGTATTTT.

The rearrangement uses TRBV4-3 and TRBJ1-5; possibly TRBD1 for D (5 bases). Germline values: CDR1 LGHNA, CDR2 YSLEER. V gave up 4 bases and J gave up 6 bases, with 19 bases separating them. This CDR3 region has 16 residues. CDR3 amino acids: CASSPEFGGGIQPQHF. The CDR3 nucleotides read TGCGCCAGCAGCCCCGAATTCGGGGGGGGGATTCAGCCCCAGCATTTT.

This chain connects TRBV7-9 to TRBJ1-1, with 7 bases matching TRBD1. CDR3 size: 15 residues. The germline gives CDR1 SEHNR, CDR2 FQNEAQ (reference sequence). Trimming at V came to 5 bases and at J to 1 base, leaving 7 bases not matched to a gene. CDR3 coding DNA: TGTGCCAGCAGCGGACCGGGACAGCAGAACACTGAAGCTTTCTTT. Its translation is CASSGPGQQNTEAFF. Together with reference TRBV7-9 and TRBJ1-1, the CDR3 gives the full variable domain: DTGVSQNPRHKITKRGQNVTFRCDPISEHNRLYWYRQTLGQGPEFLTYFQNEAQLEKSRLLSDRFSAERPKGSFSTLEIQRTEQGDSAMYLCASSGPGQQNTEAFFGQGTRLTVV.

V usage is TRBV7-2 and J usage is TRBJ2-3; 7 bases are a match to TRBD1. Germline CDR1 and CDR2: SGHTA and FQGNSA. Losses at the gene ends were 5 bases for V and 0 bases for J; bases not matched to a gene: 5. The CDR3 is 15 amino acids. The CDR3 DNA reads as TGTGCCAGCAGCCTCCGGGACAGTAGCACAGATACGCAGTATTTT. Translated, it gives CASSLRDSSTDTQYF.

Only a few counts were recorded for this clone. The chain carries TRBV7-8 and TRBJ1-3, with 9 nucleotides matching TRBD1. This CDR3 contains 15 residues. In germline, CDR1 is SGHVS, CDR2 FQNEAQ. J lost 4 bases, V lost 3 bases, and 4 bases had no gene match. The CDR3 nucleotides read TGTGCCAGCAGCTTTGGGACAGGGCTAGGAAACACCATATATTTT. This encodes CASSFGTGLGNTIYF.

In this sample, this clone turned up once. As DNA, the CDR3 is TGTGCCAGCCAGACCTCTGTCTTACAAGAGACCCAGTACTTC. Translating gives CASQTSVLQETQYF. The chain uses TRBV2 and TRBJ2-5; no definite D call. There are 14 residues in the CDR3. Germline assignment: CDR1 SNHLY and CDR2 FYNNEI. Deletions cut 8 bases from V and 2 bases from J, with 15 bases between.

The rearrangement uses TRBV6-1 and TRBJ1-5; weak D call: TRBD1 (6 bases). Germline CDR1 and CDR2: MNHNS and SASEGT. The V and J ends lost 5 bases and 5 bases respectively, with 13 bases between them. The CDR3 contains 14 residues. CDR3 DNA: TGTGCCAGCAGTTTAGGGGGGGAGTATCAGCCCCAGCATTTT. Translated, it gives CASSLGGEYQPQHF.

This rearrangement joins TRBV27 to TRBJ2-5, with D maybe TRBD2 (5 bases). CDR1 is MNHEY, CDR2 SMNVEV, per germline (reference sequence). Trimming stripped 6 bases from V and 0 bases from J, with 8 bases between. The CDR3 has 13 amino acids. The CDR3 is CASSSGNQETQYF. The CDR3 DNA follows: TGTGCCAGCAGCTCCGGGAACCAAGAGACCCAGTACTTC.

CDR3 in DNA: TGTGCCAGCAGCTTGGGAAGCGGGGCAGTGAGCACTGAAGCTTTCTTT. Amino acid sequence: CASSLGSGAVSTEAFF. The chain joins TRBV5-5 to TRBJ1-1, with D perhaps TRBD1 (5 bases). This CDR3 region has 16 residues. V dropped 0 bases and J dropped 4 bases, with 16 bases sitting between them. CDR1 and CDR2 (germline): SGHKS, YYEKEE (reference sequence).

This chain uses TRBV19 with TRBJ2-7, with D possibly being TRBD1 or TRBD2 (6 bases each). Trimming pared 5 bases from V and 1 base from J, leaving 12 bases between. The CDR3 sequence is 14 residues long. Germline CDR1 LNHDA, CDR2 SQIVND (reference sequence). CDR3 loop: CASSFRGTSYEQYF. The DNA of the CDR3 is TGTGCCAGTAGTTTCCGCGGGACATCCTACGAGCAGTACTTC. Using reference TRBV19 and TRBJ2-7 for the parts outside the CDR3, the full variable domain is DGGITQSPKYLFRKEGQNVTLSCEQNLNHDAMYWYRQDPGQGLRLIYYSQIVNDFQKGDIAEGYSVSREKKESFPLTVTSAQKNPTAFYLCASSFRGTSYEQYFGPGTRLTVT.

The CDR3 reads CASSEGLATIYNEQFF. In nucleotides, the CDR3 is TGTGCCAGTAGTGAGGGGCTAGCGACCATTTACAATGAGCAGTTCTTC. The chain has TRBV19 and TRBJ2-1, with a tentative D call TRBD2 (6 bases). Germline CDR1 LNHDA, CDR2 SQIVND (reference sequence). Between the trimmed V and J ends, which lost 5 bases and 4 bases, there was a span of 18 bases. The CDR3 loop spans 16 amino acids.

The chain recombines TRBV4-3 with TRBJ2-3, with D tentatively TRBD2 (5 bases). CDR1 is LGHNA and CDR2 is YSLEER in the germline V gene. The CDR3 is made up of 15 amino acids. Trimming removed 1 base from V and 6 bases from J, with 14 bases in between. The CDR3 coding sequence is TGCGCCAGCAGCCAAGGGGAGTCGGCAGCGGATACGCAGTATTTT. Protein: CASSQGESAADTQYF.

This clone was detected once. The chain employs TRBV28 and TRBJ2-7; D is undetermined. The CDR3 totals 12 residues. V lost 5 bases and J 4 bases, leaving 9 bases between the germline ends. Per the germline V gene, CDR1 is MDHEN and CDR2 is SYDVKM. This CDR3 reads CASSEPSYEQYF. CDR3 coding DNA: TGTGCCAGCAGTGAACCCAGTTACGAGCAGTACTTC.

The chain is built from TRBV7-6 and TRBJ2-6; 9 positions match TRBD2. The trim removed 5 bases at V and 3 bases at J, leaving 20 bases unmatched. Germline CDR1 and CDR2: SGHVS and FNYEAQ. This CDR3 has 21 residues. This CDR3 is CASSPNFPRSGSFYGANVLTF. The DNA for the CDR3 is TGTGCCAGCAGCCCAAATTTCCCCCGTAGCGGGAGCTTTTATGGGGCCAACGTCCTGACTTTC.

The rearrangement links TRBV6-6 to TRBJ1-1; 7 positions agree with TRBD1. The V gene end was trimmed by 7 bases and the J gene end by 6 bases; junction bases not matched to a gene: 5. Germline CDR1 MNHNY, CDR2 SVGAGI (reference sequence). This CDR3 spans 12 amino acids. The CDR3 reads CASNRGSAEAFF. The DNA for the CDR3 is TGTGCCAGCAACAGGGGATCGGCTGAAGCTTTCTTT.

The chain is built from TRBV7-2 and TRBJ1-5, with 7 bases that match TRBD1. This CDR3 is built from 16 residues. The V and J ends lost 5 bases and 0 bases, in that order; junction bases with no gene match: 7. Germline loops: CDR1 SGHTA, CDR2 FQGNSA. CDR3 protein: CASSITQGFSNQPQHF. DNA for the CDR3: TGTGCCAGCAGCATTACACAGGGGTTTAGCAATCAGCCCCAGCATTTT.

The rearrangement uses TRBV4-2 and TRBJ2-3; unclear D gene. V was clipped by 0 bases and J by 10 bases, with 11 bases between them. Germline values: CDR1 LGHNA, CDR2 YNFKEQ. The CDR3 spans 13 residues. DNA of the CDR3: TGTGCCAGCAGCCAAGATTTTGGGTCCGCGCAGTATTTT. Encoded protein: CASSQDFGSAQYF.

Written as DNA, the CDR3 is TGTGCCAGCAGTGCGGGTCCCTCCACTGAAGCTTTCTTT. Amino acids: CASSAGPSTEAFF. J is TRBJ1-1 and V is TRBV27; D unclear. The CDR3 runs to 13 residues. The germline gives CDR1 MNHEY, CDR2 SMNVEV (reference sequence). V was shortened by 5 bases and J by 4 bases, with 11 bases between the two germline ends.

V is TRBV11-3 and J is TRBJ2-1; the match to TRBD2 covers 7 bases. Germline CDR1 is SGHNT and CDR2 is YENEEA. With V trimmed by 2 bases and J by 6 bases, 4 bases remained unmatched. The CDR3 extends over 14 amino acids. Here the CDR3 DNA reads TGTGCCAGCAGCTTAAGCGGGAAGATCAATGAGCAGTTCTTC. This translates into CASSLSGKINEQFF.

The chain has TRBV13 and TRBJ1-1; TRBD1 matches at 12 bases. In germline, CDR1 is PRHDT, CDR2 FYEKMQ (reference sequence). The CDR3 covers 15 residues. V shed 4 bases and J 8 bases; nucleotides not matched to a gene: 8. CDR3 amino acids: CASSSPGQGASEAFF. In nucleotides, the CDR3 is TGTGCCAGCAGCTCTCCGGGACAGGGGGCGTCAGAAGCTTTCTTT.

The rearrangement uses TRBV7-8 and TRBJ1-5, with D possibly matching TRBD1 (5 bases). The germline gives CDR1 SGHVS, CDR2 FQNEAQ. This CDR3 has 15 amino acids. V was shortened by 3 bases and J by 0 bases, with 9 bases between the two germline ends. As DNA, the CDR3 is TGTGCCAGCAGCTTGGGGGAGGATAGCAATCAGCCCCAGCATTTT. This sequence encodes CASSLGEDSNQPQHF.

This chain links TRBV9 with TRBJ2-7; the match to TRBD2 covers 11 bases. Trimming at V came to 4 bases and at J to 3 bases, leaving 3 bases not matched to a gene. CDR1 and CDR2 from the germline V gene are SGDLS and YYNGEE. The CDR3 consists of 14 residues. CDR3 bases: TGTGCCAGCAGCACCGGACTAGCGGGCTACGAGCAGTACTTC. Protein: CASSTGLAGYEQYF.

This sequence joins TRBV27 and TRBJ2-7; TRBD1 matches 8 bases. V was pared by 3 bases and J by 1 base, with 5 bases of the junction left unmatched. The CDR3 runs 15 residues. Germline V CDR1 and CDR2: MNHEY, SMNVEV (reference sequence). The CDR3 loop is CASSFGQGSSYEQYF. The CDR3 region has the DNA TGTGCCAGCAGTTTCGGACAGGGTTCATCCTACGAGCAGTACTTC.

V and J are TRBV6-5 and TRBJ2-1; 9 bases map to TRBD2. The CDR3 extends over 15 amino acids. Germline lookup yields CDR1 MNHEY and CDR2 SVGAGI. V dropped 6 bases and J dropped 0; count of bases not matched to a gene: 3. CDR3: CASSLSGSSYNEQFF. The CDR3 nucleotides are TGTGCCAGCAGCCTTAGCGGGAGCTCCTACAATGAGCAGTTCTTC.